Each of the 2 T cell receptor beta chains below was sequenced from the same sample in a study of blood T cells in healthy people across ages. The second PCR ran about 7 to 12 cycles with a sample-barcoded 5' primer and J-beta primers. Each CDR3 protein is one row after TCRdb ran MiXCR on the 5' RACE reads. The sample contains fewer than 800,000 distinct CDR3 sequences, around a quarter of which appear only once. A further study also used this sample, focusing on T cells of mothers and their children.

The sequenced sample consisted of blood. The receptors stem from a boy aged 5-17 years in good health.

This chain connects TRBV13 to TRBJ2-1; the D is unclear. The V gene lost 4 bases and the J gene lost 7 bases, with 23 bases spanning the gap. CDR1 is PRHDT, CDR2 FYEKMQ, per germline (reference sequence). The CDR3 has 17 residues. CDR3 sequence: CASSSAVLVGSWNEQFF. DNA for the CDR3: TGTGCCAGCAGCTCTGCCGTCCTAGTCGGGTCGTGGAATGAGCAGTTCTTC.

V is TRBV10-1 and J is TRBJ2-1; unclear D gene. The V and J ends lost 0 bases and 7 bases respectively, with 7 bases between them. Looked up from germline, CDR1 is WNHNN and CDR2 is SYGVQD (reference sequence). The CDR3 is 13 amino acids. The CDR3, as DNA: TGCGCCAGCAGTGAGTCTCGGAATAATGAGCAGTTCTTC. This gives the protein CASSESRNNEQFF.